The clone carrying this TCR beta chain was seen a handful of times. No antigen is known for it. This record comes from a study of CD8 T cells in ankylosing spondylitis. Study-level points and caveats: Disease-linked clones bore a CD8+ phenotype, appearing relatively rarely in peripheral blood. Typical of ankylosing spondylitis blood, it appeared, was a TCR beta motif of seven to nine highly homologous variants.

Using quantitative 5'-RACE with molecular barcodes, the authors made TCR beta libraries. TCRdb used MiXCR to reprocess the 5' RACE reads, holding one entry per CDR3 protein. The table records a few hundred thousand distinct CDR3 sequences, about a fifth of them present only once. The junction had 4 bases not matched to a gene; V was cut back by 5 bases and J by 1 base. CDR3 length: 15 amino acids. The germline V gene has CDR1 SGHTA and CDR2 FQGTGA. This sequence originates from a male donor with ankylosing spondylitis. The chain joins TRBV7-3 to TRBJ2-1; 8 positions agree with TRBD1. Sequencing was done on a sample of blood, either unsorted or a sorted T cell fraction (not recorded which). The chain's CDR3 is CASSIRQGSYNEQFF. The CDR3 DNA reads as TGTGCCAGCAGCATCCGACAGGGGTCCTACAATGAGCAGTTCTTC.